This T cell receptor beta chain originates from a study of cytomegalovirus exposure and HLA in healthy donors. Primers: 60 Vbeta forward and 13 Jbeta reverse. The assay was immunoSEQ multiplex PCR, and TCRdb's table has in-frame clones only and misses some. The sample has about 150,000 clones, approximately 80% seen once. Overall study results and limits: Most TCR sequences were uncommon, yet certain public TCRs appeared in many donors. Across donors, presence/absence analyses took sequencing depth to be roughly uniform. TCR beta chains numbering some 160 were designated cytomegalovirus-associated. Trimming of TCR beta V- and J-genes showed a link, identified in a later analysis, to a missense DCLRE1C variant.

V was pared by 6 bases and J by 5 bases, with 14 bases of the junction left unmatched. This CDR3 contains 16 residues. Per germline, CDR1 SGHDT and CDR2 YYEEEE. For this clone: Its target is unknown.

The chain uses TRBV5-6 and TRBJ1-2; 9 bases agree with TRBD1. This receptor was taken from a man aged 25-45 years in good health and CMV-seropositive. Sequencing was carried out using PBMCs. This chain's CDR3 is CASITSGTGLWYGYTF. CDR3 nucleotide sequence: TGTGCCAGCATCACCTCAGGGACAGGGTTATGGTATGGCTACACCTTC.